This T cell receptor beta chain stems from a study of blood T cell repertoires in COVID-19 (dated by TCRdb to about 2020). A note on the overall study: Samples from collaborators originated in the United States, Italy and Spain and spanned both the acute and convalescent phases of COVID-19. The prospective study material was composed of cDNA or gDNA derived from T cells, B-cell-depleted T cells, or PBMCs. Deeply sampled blood TCRbeta repertoires from subjects exposed to, actively infected with, or recovered from COVID-19 were included in the dataset. The repertoires were released in a freely available public database meant as a resource for research on the immune response to SARS-CoV-2. The samples were drawn from the first 160 participants of the ongoing ImmuneRACE study and from under 1,500 subjects provided by 6 global collaborators. Sample metadata almost always included a de-identified subject ID, COVID-19 status, age in years and sex. Where HLA class I and class II types were available, the types were taken from metadata supplied by the sample provider, not from assay-based typing. Broad study findings and their caveats: How much clinical and demographic metadata was included differed by source and by participant, and the metadata was provided uncurated.

Comments on this clone: It has no known antigen specificity. Base qualities were left out, and no much larger clone turns up one base away.

The immunoSEQ Assay, a bias-controlled multiplex PCR, was used to amplify TCRbeta CDR3 regions from genomic DNA. On the study's bioinformatics: Within the assay, amplification of reference gene primers was used to estimate how many nucleated cells each sample contained. Sequence reads were collapsed and filtered to measure the absolute abundance of every unique TCRbeta CDR3 rearrangement. For each sample, productive Simpson clonality was calculated as the square root of Simpson's diversity index over productive rearrangements. Held by TCRdb, this immuneACCESS table contains in-frame sequences only and omits some clones. Under half of the omission traces to an unresolved V gene where checked; the cause of the rest is unknown. V and J calls plus clone size are reproduced from that table; the DNA served to infer D and trimming. The sample profile shows about 150,000 clones; 70% to 90% of them were found once. More than 3% of the sample lies in the top ten.

V is reduced by 5 bases and J by 4 bases, leaving a spacing of 12 bases between them. Counted from cysteine to phenylalanine, this CDR3 has 14 amino acids. The DNA shown is the 42-base CDR3, in frame from base 1. CDR1 and CDR2 (SGHTA, FQGNSA) derive from the germline V gene. Collaborating institutions collected whole blood in K2EDTA tubes following their own protocols. For TCRbeta analysis, collaborators shipped samples in one of three forms: frozen whole blood, isolated PBMCs, or DNA extracted from either of those sample types. Rearrangement joined TRBV7-2 to TRBJ1-3; possibly the D gene is TRBD1, per 5 matching bases. Input material: peripheral blood. The receptor was derived from a woman in her seventies with acute or convalescent COVID-19. The CDR3 protein: CASSMPGYGNTIYF. The DNA sequence is as follows: TGTGCCAGCAGCATGCCAGGGTACGGAAACACCATATATTTT. Extended through the reference TRBV7-2 and TRBJ1-3 proteins, this CDR3 yields the full variable domain: GAGVSQSPSNKVTEKGKDVELRCDPISGHTALYWYRQSLGQGLEFLIYFQGNSAPDKSGLPSDRFSAERTGGSVSTLTIQRTQQEDSAVYLCASSMPGYGNTIYFGEGSWLTVV.